Listed here are 27 T cell receptor beta chains from one sample, sequenced in a study of T-cell reconstitution after alpha-beta-depleted transplantation in children. It was with unique molecular identifiers that the TCRbeta library was prepared. One entry per CDR3 protein, called by TCRdb with MiXCR from the PCR reads. The sample has over 200,000 distinct CDR3 sequences, roughly 18% seen once. The sample in question was PBMCs, mostly from graft donor cells, obtained 360 days after TCRalphabeta/CD19-depleted stem cell transplant. The receptors were gathered from a male patient aged 2 to 10 who had a stem cell transplant for acute lymphoblastic leukemia, so the T cells may come from the graft donor.

This clonotype has more than one count but fewer than ten. The V call is TRBV11-2, the J call TRBJ2-3; TRBD2 aligns across 13 bases. Losses at the gene ends were 5 bases for V and 1 base for J; bases not matched to a gene: 3. Germline CDR1 is SGHAT and CDR2 is FQNNGV. The CDR3 covers 16 residues. The CDR3 region is CASSVGTSGGTDTQYF. The CDR3, as DNA: TGTGCCAGCAGCGTCGGGACTAGCGGGGGCACAGATACGCAGTATTTT. The entire variable domain, with the rest obtained from reference TRBV11-2 and TRBJ2-3, is as follows: EAGVAQSPRYKIIEKRQSVAFWCNPISGHATLYWYQQILGQGPKLLIQFQNNGVVDDSQLPKDRFSAERLKGVDSTLKIQPAKLEDSAVYLCASSVGTSGGTDTQYFGPGTRLTVL.

This clonotype has just a few counts. The chain couples TRBV29-1 to TRBJ2-1, with a possible D match to TRBD1 (5 bases). V gave up 7 bases and J gave up 4 bases, with 11 bases separating them. This CDR3 region has 12 residues. CDR1 and CDR2 (germline): SQVTM, ANQGSEA. The CDR3 region has the DNA TGCAGCGGGGGCTTCCTTTACAATGAGCAGTTCTTC. This encodes CSGGFLYNEQFF.

This clonotype has just a few counts. Written as DNA, the CDR3 is TGTGCCAGCAGTTCCCGCCCTACAGATACGCAGTATTTT. It codes for CASSSRPTDTQYF. The chain joins TRBV6-2 or TRBV6-3 to TRBJ2-3, with D unresolved. This CDR3 has 13 residues. Germline lookup yields CDR1 MNHEY and CDR2 SVGEGT. V was shortened by 4 bases and J by 3 bases, with 8 bases between the two germline ends.

This clonotype was counted a few times. J is TRBJ2-5 and V is TRBV14; weak D call: TRBD2 (6 bases). Trimming took 0 bases from V and 4 from J, leaving 15 bases between them. The CDR3 loop spans 16 amino acids. Germline V gives CDR1 SGHDN, CDR2 FVKESK. CDR3 region: CASSQEDILARETQYF. The CDR3 DNA reads as TGTGCCAGCAGCCAAGAAGACATACTAGCAAGAGAGACCCAGTACTTC.

This clonotype was counted between two and nine times. The gene calls are TRBV5-5 and TRBJ2-7, with TRBD1 as a possible D gene (7 bases). CDR3 length equals 16 residues. Trimming took off 0 bases at V and 3 bases at J, with 16 bases between the two ends. The V gene's germline CDR1 is SGHKS and CDR2 YYEKEE (reference sequence). In DNA, the CDR3 is TGTGCCAGCAGCTTGGACAGGGGCCGGGGGTACTACGAGCAGTACTTC. Protein product: CASSLDRGRGYYEQYF.

This clonotype was seen a handful of times. V is TRBV11-2 and J is TRBJ2-5; D not resolved. The CDR3 contains 15 residues. V was trimmed by 2 bases and J by 2 bases, leaving 12 bases between them. Germline CDR1 reads SGHAT; CDR2 reads FQNNGV. DNA of the CDR3: TGTGCCAGCAGCTTATTGTTTGTACAGCAAGAGACCCAGTACTTC. As protein: CASSLLFVQQETQYF.

The CDR3 DNA reads TGCGCCAGCAGCCAAGAACCCGGGACAGGGATTATCTATGGCTACACCTTC. It translates to CASSQEPGTGIIYGYTF. V gene TRBV4-3 combines with J gene TRBJ1-2; 9 positions match TRBD1. V was pared by 0 bases and J by 4 bases, with 9 bases of the junction left unmatched. This CDR3 has 17 residues. The germline V gene encodes CDR1 LGHNA and CDR2 YSLEER.

This clonotype was recorded a few times. The chain recombines TRBV10-3 with TRBJ1-5; D unresolved. Per the germline V gene, CDR1 is ENHRY and CDR2 is SYGVKD. This CDR3 is 16 amino acids long. V dropped 0 bases and J dropped 0 bases, with 9 bases sitting between them. The CDR3 DNA sequence: TGTGCCATCAGTGAGTCGAGTGGGATTAGCAATCAGCCCCAGCATTTT. It specifies CAISESSGISNQPQHF.

The J gene is TRBJ1-1, the V gene TRBV25-1; D is perhaps TRBD1 (5 bases). The length of the CDR3 is 15 residues. Trimming stripped 4 bases from V and 4 bases from J, with 16 bases between. Germline CDR1 and CDR2: MGHDK and SYGVNS. The CDR3 loop is CASSGREGKGTEAFF. CDR3 nucleotide sequence: TGTGCCAGCAGTGGTCGGGAGGGGAAGGGCACTGAAGCTTTCTTT.

This clonotype has a handful of counts. The chain has TRBV20-1 and TRBJ1-2, with a tentative D call TRBD1 (5 bases). CDR3 length equals 15 residues. The germline CDR1 and CDR2 sequences are DFQATT and SNEGSKA (reference sequence). The CDR3 DNA reads TGCCGAAGGGATGGCGGGACCAGTTCTAACTATGGCTACACCTTC. As protein: CRRDGGTSSNYGYTF.

This clonotype has only one observation. The rearrangement joins TRBV6-5 to TRBJ1-1, with D possibly matching TRBD1 (6 bases). V lost 6 bases, J lost 3 bases, and 17 bases lay in between. Germline assignment: CDR1 MNHEY and CDR2 SVGAGI. CDR3 length equals 15 residues. Here the CDR3 DNA reads TGTGCCAGCAGAGGAAGCAGGGGACCTTACACTGAAGCTTTCTTT. The encoded protein is CASRGSRGPYTEAFF.

This clonotype has only a few counts. This chain connects TRBV7-9 to TRBJ2-1, with no clear D. V was cut by 5 bases and J by 7 bases, with 12 bases left in between. This CDR3 is built from 13 residues. Germline loops: CDR1 SEHNR, CDR2 FQNEAQ (reference sequence). The CDR3 here is CASSPTRRNEQFF. The DNA of the CDR3 is TGTGCCAGCAGCCCGACCCGGCGGAATGAGCAGTTCTTC.

The chain has TRBV18 and TRBJ2-7, with 7 bases aligning to TRBD2. Germline CDR1 reads KGHSH; CDR2 reads LQKENI. This CDR3 contains 15 residues. J was trimmed by 3 bases and V by 2 bases; bases with no gene match: 7. The CDR3 nucleotides read TGTGCCAGCTCACCAACTAGCGTCTCGTTCTACGAGCAGTACTTC. As protein: CASSPTSVSFYEQYF.

In its sample, this clonotype was seen a few times. The chain links TRBV29-1 to TRBJ1-2, with TRBD1 matching 10 bases. The CDR3 has 17 residues. Germline V CDR1 and CDR2: SQVTM, ANQGSEA. V gave up 0 bases and J gave up 5 bases; unmatched junction bases: 12. The CDR3 DNA follows: TGCAGCGTTGAAGATCGACCACGACAGGGGGCCCAATATGGCTACACCTTC. Translated, it gives CSVEDRPRQGAQYGYTF.

In this sample, this clonotype turned up a few times. The chain joins TRBV5-1 to TRBJ2-2, with D possibly TRBD2 on 6 matching bases. CDR3 size: 14 residues. Trimming cost V 7 bases and J 1 base, with 11 bases left between them. The V gene's germline CDR1 is SGHRS and CDR2 YFSETQ. CDR3 in amino acids: CASCMGGNTGELFF. The CDR3 coding sequence is TGCGCCAGCTGTATGGGGGGGAACACCGGGGAGCTGTTTTTT.

The gene calls are TRBV28 and TRBJ2-5; tentatively, D is TRBD1 (5 bases). Trimming stripped 2 bases from V and 0 bases from J, with 7 bases between. The CDR3 sequence is 14 residues long. The germline gives CDR1 MDHEN, CDR2 SYDVKM. The CDR3 DNA is TGTGCCAGCAGTTTACCGGACAACCAAGAGACCCAGTACTTC. This codes for CASSLPDNQETQYF.

The table lists this clonotype with many counts. This rearrangement joins TRBV20-1 to TRBJ2-7; 9 bases agree with TRBD1. V shed 1 base and J 6 bases; nucleotides not matched to a gene: 10. Germline assignment: CDR1 DFQATT and CDR2 SNEGSKA (reference sequence). CDR3 length: 15 amino acids. DNA for the CDR3: TGCAGTGCTAGAGTTGGAGGGACAGGGACGGGCGAGCAGTACTTC. It translates to CSARVGGTGTGEQYF.

The chain employs TRBV29-1 and TRBJ1-2; TRBD1 is a possible D gene (5 bases). CDR1 SQVTM and CDR2 ANQGSEA come from the germline V gene. Deletions cut 3 bases from V and 8 bases from J, with 10 bases between. This CDR3 comprises 11 residues. The CDR3 loop is CSVDTGLGYTF. The CDR3 DNA is TGCAGCGTTGATACAGGATTAGGCTACACCTTC.

This rearrangement joins TRBV2 to TRBJ2-1; D not certain. Germline V gene data show CDR1 as SNHLY and CDR2 as FYNNEI. The CDR3 contains 11 residues. V dropped 3 bases and J dropped 8 bases, with 5 bases sitting between them. In nucleotides, the CDR3 is TGTGCCAGCAGTGATTTCGATGAGCAGTTCTTC. Residues: CASSDFDEQFF.

The chain carries TRBV5-4 and TRBJ2-1, with TRBD1 matching 9 bases. Germline V gene sequence: CDR1 SGHNT, CDR2 YYREEE (reference sequence). The ends lost 6 bases at V and 3 bases at J; junction bases unmatched: 10. The CDR3 is 16 residues long. CDR3 sequence reads: CASNPPGQGDYNEQFF. The CDR3 region has the DNA TGTGCCAGCAACCCCCCGGGACAGGGAGACTACAATGAGCAGTTCTTC.

This chain uses TRBV18 with TRBJ1-6; TRBD1 is a possible D gene (6 bases). Trimming took 2 bases from V and 6 from J, leaving 17 bases between them. The CDR3 has 17 residues. Germline V CDR1 and CDR2: KGHSH, LQKENI. The CDR3 DNA sequence: TGTGCCAGCTCACCAGTCGCCAGGGGAGTATCTAATTCACCCCTCCACTTT. Encoded protein: CASSPVARGVSNSPLHF.

Only a few counts were recorded for this clonotype. V is TRBV5-6 and J is TRBJ2-1, with D perhaps TRBD2 (6 bases). The CDR3 totals 14 residues. Per the germline V gene, CDR1 is SGHDT and CDR2 is YYEEEE. The V end lost 7 bases, the J end lost 3 bases, and 14 bases lay between the germline ends. The CDR3 here is CASSQEGNYNEQFF. The CDR3 coding sequence is TGTGCCAGCTCTCAGGAGGGGAACTACAATGAGCAGTTCTTC.

V is TRBV29-1 and J is TRBJ1-1; perhaps TRBD1 as D (6 bases). The germline V and J ends were trimmed by 3 bases and 0 bases, with 8 bases remaining between them. CDR1 and CDR2 from the germline V gene are SQVTM and ANQGSEA. This CDR3 contains 13 residues. In DNA form, the CDR3 reads TGCAGCGTTGATGGGGGCCTGAACACTGAAGCTTTCTTT. This sequence encodes CSVDGGLNTEAFF.

This chain links TRBV5-1 with TRBJ1-3; D not certain. Germline lookup yields CDR1 SGHRS and CDR2 YFSETQ. The CDR3 covers 13 residues. The germline V and J ends were trimmed by 3 bases and 8 bases, with 12 bases remaining between them. The CDR3 protein is CASSSGIRDTIYF. DNA of the CDR3: TGCGCCAGCAGCTCGGGAATACGAGACACCATATATTTT.

The chain has TRBV11-2 and TRBJ1-1, with TRBD1 matching over 8 bases. CDR3 size: 14 residues. The germline gives CDR1 SGHAT, CDR2 FQNNGV. The junction had 7 bases not matched to a gene; V was cut back by 6 bases and J by 4 bases. CDR3 residues: CASSFSTGGTEAFF. In DNA, the CDR3 is TGTGCCAGCAGTTTTTCCACAGGGGGCACTGAAGCTTTCTTT. The full variable domain, its missing parts supplied by reference TRBV11-2 and TRBJ1-1, is EAGVAQSPRYKIIEKRQSVAFWCNPISGHATLYWYQQILGQGPKLLIQFQNNGVVDDSQLPKDRFSAERLKGVDSTLKIQPAKLEDSAVYLCASSFSTGGTEAFFGQGTRLTVV.

This clonotype was counted only a few times. The chain couples TRBV5-1 to TRBJ2-3, with 8 bases matching TRBD2. CDR3 length: 14 residues. Trimming cost V 5 bases and J 4 bases; bases outside gene matches: 6. Germline V lookup: CDR1 SGHRS, CDR2 YFSETQ. The CDR3 DNA reads TGCGCCAGCAGGATAGCGGGGTCCCCAGATACGCAGTATTTT. Its protein product is CASRIAGSPDTQYF. The full variable domain, its missing parts supplied by reference TRBV5-1 and TRBJ2-3, is KAGVTQTPRYLIKTRGQQVTLSCSPISGHRSVSWYQQTPGQGLQFLFEYFSETQRNKGNFPGRFSGRQFSNSRSEMNVSTLELGDSALYLCASRIAGSPDTQYFGPGTRLTVL.

This clonotype was seen a handful of times. V and J are TRBV27 and TRBJ2-3; D remains ambiguous. The germline V gene has CDR1 MNHEY and CDR2 SMNVEV (reference sequence). This CDR3 is built from 13 residues. V gave up 3 bases and J gave up 2 bases, with 6 bases separating them. In nucleotides, the CDR3 is TGTGCCAGCAGTTTTCGGTTCACAGATACGCAGTATTTT. Translating gives CASSFRFTDTQYF.